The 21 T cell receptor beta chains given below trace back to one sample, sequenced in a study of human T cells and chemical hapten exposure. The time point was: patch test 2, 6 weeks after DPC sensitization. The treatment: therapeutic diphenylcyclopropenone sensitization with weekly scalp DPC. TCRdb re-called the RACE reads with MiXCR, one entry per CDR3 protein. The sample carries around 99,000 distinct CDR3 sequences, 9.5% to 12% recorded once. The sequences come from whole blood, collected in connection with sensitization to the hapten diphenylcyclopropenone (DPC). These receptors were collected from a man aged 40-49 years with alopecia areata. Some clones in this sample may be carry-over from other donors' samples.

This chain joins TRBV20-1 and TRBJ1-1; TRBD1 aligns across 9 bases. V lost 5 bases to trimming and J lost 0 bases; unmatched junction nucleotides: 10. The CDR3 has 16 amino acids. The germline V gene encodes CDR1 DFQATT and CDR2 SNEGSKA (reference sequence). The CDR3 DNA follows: TGCAGTGCTTATACCGGGACAGGGAAAATGAACACTGAAGCTTTCTTT. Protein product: CSAYTGTGKMNTEAFF.

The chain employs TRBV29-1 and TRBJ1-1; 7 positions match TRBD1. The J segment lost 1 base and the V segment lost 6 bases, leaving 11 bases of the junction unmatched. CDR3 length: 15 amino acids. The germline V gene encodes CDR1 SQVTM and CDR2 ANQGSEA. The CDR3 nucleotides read TGCAGCGTGAAGTCCTCGGGACAGAAGAACACTGAAGCTTTCTTT. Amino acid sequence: CSVKSSGQKNTEAFF.

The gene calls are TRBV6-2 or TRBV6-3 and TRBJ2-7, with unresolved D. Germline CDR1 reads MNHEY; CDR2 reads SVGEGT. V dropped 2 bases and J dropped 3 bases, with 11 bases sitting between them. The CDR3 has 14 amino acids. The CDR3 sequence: CASSYGDRSYEQYV. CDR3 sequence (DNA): TGTGCCAGCAGTTACGGCGACCGGAGCTACGAGCAGTACGTC.

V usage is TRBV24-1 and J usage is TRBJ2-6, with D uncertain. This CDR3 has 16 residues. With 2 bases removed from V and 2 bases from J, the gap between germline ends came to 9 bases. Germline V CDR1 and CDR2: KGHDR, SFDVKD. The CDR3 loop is CATSDYRTPGANVLTF. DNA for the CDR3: TGTGCCACCAGTGATTACAGAACTCCTGGGGCCAACGTCCTGACTTTC.

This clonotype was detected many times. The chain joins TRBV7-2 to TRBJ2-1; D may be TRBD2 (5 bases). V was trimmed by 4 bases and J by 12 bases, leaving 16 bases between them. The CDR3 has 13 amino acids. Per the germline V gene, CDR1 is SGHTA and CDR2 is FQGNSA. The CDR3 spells CASSWASAELQFF. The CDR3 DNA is TGTGCCAGCAGCTGGGCCTCAGCGGAGTTGCAGTTCTTC. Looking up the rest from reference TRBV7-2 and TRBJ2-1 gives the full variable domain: GAGVSQSPSNKVTEKGKDVELRCDPISGHTALYWYRQSLGQGLEFLIYFQGNSAPDKSGLPSDRFSAERTGGSVSTLTIQRTQQEDSAVYLCASSWASAELQFFGPGTRLTVL.

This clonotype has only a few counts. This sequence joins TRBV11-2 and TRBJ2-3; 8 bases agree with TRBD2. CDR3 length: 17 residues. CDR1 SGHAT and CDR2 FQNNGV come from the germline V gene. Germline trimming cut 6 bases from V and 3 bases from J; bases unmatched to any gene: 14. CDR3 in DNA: TGTGCCAGCAGTTTGCTAGCGGGCGGCTCCTGGACAGATACGCAGTATTTT. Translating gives CASSLLAGGSWTDTQYF.

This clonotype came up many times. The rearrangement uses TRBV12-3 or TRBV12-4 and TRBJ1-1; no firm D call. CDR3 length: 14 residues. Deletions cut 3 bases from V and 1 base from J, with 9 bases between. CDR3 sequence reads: CASSFPTENTEAFF. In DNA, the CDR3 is TGTGCCAGCAGTTTCCCGACGGAGAACACTGAAGCTTTCTTT.

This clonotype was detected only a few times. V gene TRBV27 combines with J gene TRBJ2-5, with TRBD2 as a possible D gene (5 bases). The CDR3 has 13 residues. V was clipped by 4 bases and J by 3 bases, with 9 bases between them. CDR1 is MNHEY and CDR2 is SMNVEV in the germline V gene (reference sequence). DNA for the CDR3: TGTGCCAGCAGTTGGGAGCGGAAAGAGACCCAGTACTTC. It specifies CASSWERKETQYF.

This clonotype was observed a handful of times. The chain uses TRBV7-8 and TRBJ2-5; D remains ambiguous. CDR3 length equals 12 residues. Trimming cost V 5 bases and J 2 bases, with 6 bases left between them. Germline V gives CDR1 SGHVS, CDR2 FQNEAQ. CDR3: CASSQIQETQYF. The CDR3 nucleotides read TGTGCCAGCAGCCAAATACAAGAGACCCAGTACTTC. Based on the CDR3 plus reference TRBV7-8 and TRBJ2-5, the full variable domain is GAGVSQSPRYKVAKRGQDVALRCDPISGHVSLFWYQQALGQGPEFLTYFQNEAQLDKSGLPSDRFFAERPEGSVSTLKIQRTQQEDSAVYLCASSQIQETQYFGPGTRLLVL.

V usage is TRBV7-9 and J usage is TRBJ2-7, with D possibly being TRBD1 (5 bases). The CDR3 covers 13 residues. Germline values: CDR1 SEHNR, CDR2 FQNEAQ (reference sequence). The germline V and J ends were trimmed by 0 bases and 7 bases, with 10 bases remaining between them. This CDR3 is CASSLADSWEQYV. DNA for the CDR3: TGTGCCAGCAGCTTAGCAGACAGCTGGGAGCAGTACGTC.

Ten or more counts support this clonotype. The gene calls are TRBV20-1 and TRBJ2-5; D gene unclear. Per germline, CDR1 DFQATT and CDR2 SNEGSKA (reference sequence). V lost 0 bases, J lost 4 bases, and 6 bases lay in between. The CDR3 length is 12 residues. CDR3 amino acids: CSARDNRETQYF. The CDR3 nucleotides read TGCAGTGCTAGAGATAATCGAGAGACCCAGTACTTC.

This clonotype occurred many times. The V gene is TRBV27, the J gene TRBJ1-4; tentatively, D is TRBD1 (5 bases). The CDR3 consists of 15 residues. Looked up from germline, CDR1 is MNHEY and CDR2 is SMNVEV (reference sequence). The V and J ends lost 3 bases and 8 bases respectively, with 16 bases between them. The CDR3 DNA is TGTGCCAGCAGTTTGAGGCCGGTCGGGGCAGAAAAACTGTTTTTT. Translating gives CASSLRPVGAEKLFF.

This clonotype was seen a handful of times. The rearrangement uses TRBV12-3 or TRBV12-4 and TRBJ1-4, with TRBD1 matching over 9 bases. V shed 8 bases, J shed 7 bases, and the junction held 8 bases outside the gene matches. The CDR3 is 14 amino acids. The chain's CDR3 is CASRPTGGGEKLFF. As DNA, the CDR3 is TGTGCCAGCCGACCGACAGGGGGAGGTGAAAAACTGTTTTTT.

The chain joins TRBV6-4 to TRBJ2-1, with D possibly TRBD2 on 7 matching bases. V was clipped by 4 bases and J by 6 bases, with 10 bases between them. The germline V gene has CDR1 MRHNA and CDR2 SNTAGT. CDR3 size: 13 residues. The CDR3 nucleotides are TGTGCCAGCAGTGTGGGGGGGCCCAATGAGCAGTTCTTC. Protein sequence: CASSVGGPNEQFF.

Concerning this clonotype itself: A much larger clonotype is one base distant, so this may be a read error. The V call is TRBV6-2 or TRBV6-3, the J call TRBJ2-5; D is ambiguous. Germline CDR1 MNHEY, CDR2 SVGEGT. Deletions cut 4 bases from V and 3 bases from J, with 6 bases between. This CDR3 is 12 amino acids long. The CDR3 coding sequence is TGTGCCAGCAGTTTGAACGAAGAGACCCAGTACTTC. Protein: CASSLNEETQYF.

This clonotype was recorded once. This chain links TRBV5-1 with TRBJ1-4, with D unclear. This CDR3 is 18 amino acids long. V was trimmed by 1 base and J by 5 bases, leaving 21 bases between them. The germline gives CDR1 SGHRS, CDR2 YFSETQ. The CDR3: CASSLTSRTVFKNEKLFF. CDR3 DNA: TGCGCCAGCAGCTTGACGAGCAGAACCGTCTTTAAAAATGAAAAACTGTTTTTT.

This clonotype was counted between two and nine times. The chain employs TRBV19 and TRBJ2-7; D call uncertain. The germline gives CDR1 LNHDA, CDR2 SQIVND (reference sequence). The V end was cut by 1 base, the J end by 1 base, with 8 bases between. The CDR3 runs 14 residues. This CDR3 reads CASSIGSLSYEQYF. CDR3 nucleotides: TGTGCCAGTAGTATAGGTTCTTTATCCTACGAGCAGTACTTC. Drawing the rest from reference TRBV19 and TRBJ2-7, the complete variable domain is DGGITQSPKYLFRKEGQNVTLSCEQNLNHDAMYWYRQDPGQGLRLIYYSQIVNDFQKGDIAEGYSVSREKKESFPLTVTSAQKNPTAFYLCASSIGSLSYEQYFGPGTRLTVT.

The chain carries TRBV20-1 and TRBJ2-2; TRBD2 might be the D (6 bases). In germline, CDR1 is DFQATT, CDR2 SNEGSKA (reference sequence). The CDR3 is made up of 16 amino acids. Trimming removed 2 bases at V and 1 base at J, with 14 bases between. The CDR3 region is CSARPRGGVNTGELFF. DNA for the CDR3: TGCAGTGCTAGACCCCGGGGCGGGGTGAACACCGGGGAGCTGTTTTTT.

Here the CDR3 reads CASSLVAPGEQYF. CDR3 DNA: TGTGCCAGCAGCTTAGTTGCTCCGGGCGAGCAGTACTTC. The chain carries TRBV7-9 and TRBJ2-7; D unresolved. CDR3 length: 13 amino acids. Looked up from germline, CDR1 is SEHNR and CDR2 is FQNEAQ (reference sequence). The ends were cut back, 1 base at V and 6 bases at J, with 10 bases in the middle.

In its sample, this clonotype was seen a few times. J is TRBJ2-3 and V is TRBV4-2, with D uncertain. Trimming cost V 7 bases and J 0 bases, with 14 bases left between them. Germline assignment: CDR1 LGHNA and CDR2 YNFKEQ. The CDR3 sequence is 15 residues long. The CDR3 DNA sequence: TGTGCCAGCACCACAAACGTAGGGAGCACAGATACGCAGTATTTT. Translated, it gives CASTTNVGSTDTQYF.

The chain's CDR3 is CASSYLPGLAGGPPEQFF. The CDR3 DNA sequence: TGTGCCAGCAGTTACTTACCGGGACTAGCGGGAGGGCCGCCTGAGCAGTTCTTC. The chain recombines TRBV6-7 with TRBJ2-1, with 16 positions matching TRBD2. TRBV6-7 is an open reading frame whose function is uncertain. The V and J ends lost 1 base and 9 bases, in that order; junction bases with no gene match: 9. CDR3 length: 18 amino acids.